These 17 T cell receptor beta chains were sequenced from one sample in a study of cytomegalovirus exposure and HLA in healthy donors (dated by TCRdb to 2016 to 2017). The library relied on the immunoSEQ multiplex PCR assay. The multiplex PCR relied on a mix of 60 forward primers for TCR Vbeta segments and 13 reverse primers for TCR Jbeta segments. TCRdb stores this immuneACCESS table with in-frame sequences only. Part of the clones is absent; in the studies checked, under half of the shortfall reflects unresolved V genes, and no reason is known for the rest. Across this sample there are around 170,000 clones, with 80% to 85% seen only once. Clones ranked in the top ten supply approximately 1.5% of the sample. Sequenced material: PBMCs. These receptors were obtained from a woman under 30 in good health and CMV-seronegative.

The chain couples TRBV13 to TRBJ2-3; 7 bases are a match to TRBD1. Germline V gene sequence: CDR1 PRHDT, CDR2 FYEKMQ (reference sequence). Trimming took 5 bases from V and 8 from J; bases not matched to a gene: 4. The CDR3 sequence is 12 residues long. CDR3 sequence: CASSPRQGTQYF. DNA of the CDR3: TGTGCCAGCAGCCCTCGACAGGGTACGCAGTATTTT.

This chain links TRBV29-1 with TRBJ1-2, with 10 positions matching TRBD1. Per germline, CDR1 SQVTM and CDR2 ANQGSEA. V lost 4 bases, J lost 8 bases, and 7 bases stayed unmatched. The CDR3 is 13 residues long. The CDR3 reads CSVGNGQGDGYTF. CDR3 DNA: TGCAGCGTTGGAAACGGACAGGGGGACGGCTACACCTTC.

A few counts support this clone. This chain connects TRBV6-5 to TRBJ1-4; D is uncertain. The CDR3 is 13 amino acids. Germline V lookup: CDR1 MNHEY, CDR2 SVGAGI. Trimming took off 5 bases at V and 6 bases at J, with 10 bases between the two ends. CDR3 DNA: TGTGCCAGCAGTGAAAGGGAGGATGAAAAACTGTTTTTT. Its protein product is CASSEREDEKLFF.

This chain connects TRBV5-4 to TRBJ2-3; 10 bases are shared with TRBD2. J gave up 3 bases and V 4 bases, and 8 bases lay outside the gene matches. In germline, CDR1 is SGHNT, CDR2 YYREEE (reference sequence). The CDR3 has 16 residues. CDR3 in DNA: TGTGCCAGCAGCCAGCCAAATAGCGGGGGGACAGATACGCAGTATTTT. Translated, it gives CASSQPNSGGTDTQYF.

The genes are TRBV18 and TRBJ1-5, with TRBD1 matching 10 bases. The CDR3 totals 19 residues. Germline V gives CDR1 KGHSH, CDR2 LQKENI. The V segment lost 3 bases and the J segment 2 bases; nucleotides outside the gene matches: 13. The CDR3 DNA sequence: TGTGCCAGCTCACCCCGTTCGAGACAGGGGGCGCAGGGCAATCAGCCCCAGCATTTT. It is translated as CASSPRSRQGAQGNQPQHF.

The sample holds one count of this clone. The DNA for the CDR3 is TGTGCCAGCAGCCGCCCCACTATGACCTACGAGCAGTACTTC. It codes for CASSRPTMTYEQYF. This chain links TRBV7-2 with TRBJ2-7; D not certain. The germline V gene has CDR1 SGHTA and CDR2 FQGNSA. The CDR3 spans 14 residues. V dropped 5 bases and J dropped 2 bases, with 13 bases sitting between them.

The chain links TRBV6-6 to TRBJ1-5; TRBD1 might be the D (6 bases). Trimming pared 6 bases from V and 1 base from J, leaving 13 bases between. The CDR3 is 15 amino acids. CDR1 MNHNY and CDR2 SVGAGI come from the germline V gene (reference sequence). The CDR3 reads CASSRTALSNQPQHF. CDR3 DNA sequence: TGTGCCAGCAGCCGGACAGCCTTAAGCAATCAGCCCCAGCATTTT.

The rearrangement links TRBV5-3 to TRBJ2-7; TRBD1 is a possible D gene (6 bases). TRBV5-3 is classed as an ORF, of uncertain function. V lost 2 bases, J lost 3 bases, and 18 bases lay in between. CDR3 length: 16 residues. The CDR3: CARSFPHLTGFYEQYF. In DNA, the CDR3 is TGTGCCAGAAGCTTCCCCCACTTGACAGGCTTCTACGAGCAGTACTTC.

The CDR3 sequence: CASSREARTIEAFF. The CDR3 DNA follows: TGTGCCAGCAGCCGAGAAGCCAGAACTATCGAGGCTTTCTTT. The chain carries TRBV13 and TRBJ1-1; D is undetermined. This CDR3 has 14 amino acids. Per germline, CDR1 PRHDT and CDR2 FYEKMQ (reference sequence). The V end was cut by 5 bases, the J end by 11 bases, with 21 bases between.

The chain carries TRBV6-6 and TRBJ1-5; 7 bases fit TRBD1. This CDR3 contains 16 residues. Trimming cost V 4 bases and J 4 bases; bases outside gene matches: 10. Germline V lookup: CDR1 MNHNY, CDR2 SVGAGI (reference sequence). The CDR3 region is CASSSRTGHTNQPQHF. CDR3 bases: TGTGCCAGCAGTTCTAGGACAGGCCATACGAATCAGCCCCAGCATTTT.

V is TRBV2 and J is TRBJ2-3; TRBD1 might be the D (6 bases). CDR3 length: 13 residues. The V gene lost 0 bases and the J gene lost 6 bases, with 7 bases spanning the gap. Per the germline V gene, CDR1 is SNHLY and CDR2 is FYNNEI. The CDR3 DNA reads TGTGCCAGCAGTGAAGCTAGGGGGGATACGCAGTATTTT. Protein sequence: CASSEARGDTQYF. Drawing the rest from reference TRBV2 and TRBJ2-3, the complete variable domain is EPEVTQTPSHQVTQMGQEVILRCVPISNHLYFYWYRQILGQKVEFLVSFYNNEISEKSEIFDDQFSVERPDGSNFTLKIRSTKLEDSAMYFCASSEARGDTQYFGPGTRLTVL.

The J gene is TRBJ2-1, the V gene TRBV27; D not resolved. Germline V lookup: CDR1 MNHEY, CDR2 SMNVEV (reference sequence). Trimming cost V 3 bases and J 8 bases, with 5 bases left between them. CDR3 size: 11 residues. CDR3 DNA sequence: TGTGCCAGCAGTTTTAGAGATGAGCAGTTCTTC. Its translation: CASSFRDEQFF.

The CDR3 protein is CASSSPQATTSGANVLTF. The CDR3 DNA sequence: TGTGCCAGCAGTTCCCCTCAGGCGACAACCTCTGGGGCCAACGTCCTGACTTTC. The chain links TRBV27 to TRBJ2-6; no clear D gene. Germline-derived CDR1 and CDR2 are MNHEY and SMNVEV (reference sequence). CDR3 length equals 18 residues. The germline V and J ends were trimmed by 4 bases and 0 bases, with 16 bases remaining between them.

The gene calls are TRBV2 and TRBJ2-2, with D perhaps TRBD1 (6 bases). Looked up from germline, CDR1 is SNHLY and CDR2 is FYNNEI. The V and J ends lost 6 bases and 6 bases respectively, with 11 bases between them. This CDR3 is built from 13 residues. CDR3 coding DNA: TGTGCCAGCAGGGAGACAGGATCCGGGGAGCTGTTTTTT. It encodes CASRETGSGELFF.

This clone was found a few times. The CDR3 coding sequence is TGTGCCAGCAGCTCAACTTCTTCGGCGGCTGAGCAGTTCTTC. This gives the protein CASSSTSSAAEQFF. This rearrangement joins TRBV7-9 to TRBJ2-1; D is undetermined. CDR3 size: 14 residues. Germline V gives CDR1 SEHNR, CDR2 FQNEAQ (reference sequence). V lost 4 bases and J 9 bases, leaving 16 bases between the germline ends. Full variable domain (outside the CDR3, taken from reference TRBV7-9 and TRBJ2-1): DTGVSQNPRHKITKRGQNVTFRCDPISEHNRLYWYRQTLGQGPEFLTYFQNEAQLEKSRLLSDRFSAERPKGSFSTLEIQRTEQGDSAMYLCASSSTSSAAEQFFGPGTRLTVL.

The rearrangement joins TRBV7-3 to TRBJ2-1; TRBD2 matches 8 bases. The V segment lost 6 bases and the J segment 2 bases; nucleotides outside the gene matches: 15. Per germline, CDR1 SGHTA and CDR2 FQGTGA. The CDR3 has 18 amino acids. CDR3 DNA: TGTGCCAGCAGTCCCGCTTGGGCGGGGGGAGGGCCCTACAATGAGCAGTTCTTC. This codes for CASSPAWAGGGPYNEQFF.

This rearrangement joins TRBV18 to TRBJ1-2; D perhaps matches TRBD1 (6 bases). CDR1 and CDR2 from the germline V gene are KGHSH and LQKENI. The CDR3 loop spans 17 amino acids. V was clipped by 4 bases and J by 4 bases, with 22 bases between them. The CDR3 DNA sequence: TGTGCCAGCTCACGAGACAGGTCGGAGGACCTAAGCTATGGCTACACCTTC. Amino acids: CASSRDRSEDLSYGYTF.